This entry describes one T cell receptor (beta chain). Its antigen is not known. TCRdb's table, derived via immunoSEQ multiplex PCR, lists solely in-frame clones and lacks some. In total, the table holds more than 110,000 clones. J was trimmed by 5 bases and V by 1 base; bases with no gene match: 4. CDR3 length: 15 residues. Looked up from germline, CDR1 is SGHVS and CDR2 is FQNEAQ. These data belong to a study of T cell responses to AZD1222 COVID-19 vaccine. Overall study findings and caveats: Donors skewed white British and female; clonal diversity was possibly underestimated.

V is TRBV7-8 and J is TRBJ2-1; 8 nucleotides agree with TRBD2. What was sequenced was peripheral blood. The source of this sequence is an adult in good health. The DNA for the CDR3 is TGTGCCAGCAGCTTAGTGCTAGCGGGTAACAATGAGCAGTTCTTC. It translates to CASSLVLAGNNEQFF.